The 26 T cell receptor beta chains in this list originate from one sample, sequenced in a study of cytomegalovirus exposure and HLA in healthy donors. Vbeta (60) and Jbeta (13) primers were used in the PCR. Method: immunoSEQ multiplex PCR; TCRdb's copy keeps in-frame clones and lacks some. The sample has 100,000 to 150,000 clones, about two thirds seen once. The sample was PBMCs. These TCRs come from a man aged 30 to 39 in good health and CMV-seronegative.

The chain uses TRBV6-5 and TRBJ1-1; TRBD1 might be the D (6 bases). Deletions cut 2 bases from V and 5 bases from J, with 15 bases between. CDR3 size: 15 residues. CDR1 is MNHEY, CDR2 SVGAGI, per germline. The DNA of the CDR3 is TGTGCCAGCAGTTACCTCCAGGGGAGTAGGACTGAAGCTTTCTTT. Protein product: CASSYLQGSRTEAFF.

This clone appeared a few times. The rearrangement uses TRBV14 and TRBJ1-4; possibly TRBD1 for D (6 bases). V gave up 4 bases and J gave up 4 bases, with 13 bases separating them. The CDR3 is 15 amino acids. From germline, CDR1 is SGHDN and CDR2 FVKESK. CDR3 sequence reads: CASSLGRGGNEKLFF. The DNA of the CDR3 is TGTGCCAGCAGCCTGGGCAGAGGGGGTAATGAAAAACTGTTTTTT.

The chain joins TRBV5-1 to TRBJ2-3; 7 nucleotides agree with TRBD2. The length of the CDR3 is 15 residues. V lost 0 bases to trimming and J lost 1 base; unmatched junction nucleotides: 2. The germline gives CDR1 SGHRS, CDR2 YFSETQ. The CDR3 DNA is TGCGCCAGCAGCTTGGCTGCGGGGGGCACAGATACGCAGTATTTT. Its translation is CASSLAAGGTDTQYF.

The V call is TRBV6-5, the J call TRBJ2-5; TRBD1 aligns across 7 bases. CDR1 is MNHEY, CDR2 SVGAGI, per germline. This CDR3 is built from 15 residues. After removal of 6 bases from V and 4 bases from J, the junction contained 11 bases not matched to a gene. Here the CDR3 reads CASRPALTGAETQYF. Here the CDR3 DNA reads TGTGCCAGCAGACCCGCTTTAACAGGGGCAGAGACCCAGTACTTC.

The genes are TRBV2 and TRBJ2-5; TRBD1 might be the D (6 bases). The J call may be mistaken, given a closer DNA end match to TRBJ2-7. The CDR3 loop spans 14 amino acids. Germline assignment: CDR1 SNHLY and CDR2 FYNNEI. The CDR3 loop reads CASSDVGTSYEQYF. The CDR3 bases are TGTGCCAGCAGTGATGTGGGGACATCCTACGAGCAGTACTTC.

On this clone: Germline is not matched at one junction end, which may reflect a read error. V usage is TRBV18 and J usage is TRBJ1-1; D unclear. Germline assignment: CDR1 KGHSH and CDR2 LQKENI. The length of the CDR3 is 12 residues. The CDR3 nucleotides are TGTGCCAGCTCACGATCGAACAGTGAAGCTTTCTTT. Protein sequence: CASSRSNSEAFF.

This clone was seen more than once but under ten times. This chain links TRBV4-2 with TRBJ2-7; tentative D call: TRBD2 (6 bases). From germline, CDR1 is LGHNA and CDR2 YNFKEQ. The CDR3 has 15 residues. The V end was cut by 2 bases, the J end by 0 bases, with 11 bases between. The CDR3 protein is CASSQRVAASYEQYF. CDR3 nucleotides: TGTGCCAGCAGCCAAAGGGTAGCGGCCTCCTACGAGCAGTACTTC.

CDR3 residues: CASSDRDSQAFF. The DNA for the CDR3 is TGCGCCAGCAGCGATCGGGACTCCCAAGCTTTCTTT. The chain joins TRBV5-1 to TRBJ1-1; D is perhaps TRBD1 (5 bases). The V end lost 4 bases, the J end lost 9 bases, and 13 bases lay between the germline ends. This CDR3 contains 12 residues. Germline CDR1 and CDR2: SGHRS and YFSETQ.

This clone turned up a few times. The CDR3 here is CASSHKRALYEQYF. In DNA, the CDR3 is TGTGCCAGCAGCCACAAGAGGGCACTTTACGAGCAGTACTTC. V gene TRBV14 combines with J gene TRBJ2-7, with D possibly being TRBD2 (5 bases). V lost 3 bases, J lost 4 bases, and 13 bases lay in between. Germline V gene sequence: CDR1 SGHDN, CDR2 FVKESK. The CDR3 consists of 14 residues.

As concerns this clone: One end of the junction is discordant with germline, which a read error may explain. V usage is TRBV5-6 and J usage is TRBJ2-6; D gene unclear. In germline, CDR1 is SGHDT, CDR2 YYEEEE. The CDR3 runs 17 residues. DNA for the CDR3: TGTGCCAGCAGCACCACTCGTCTCTACTCTCGGGCCAACGTCCTGACTTTC. This sequence encodes CASSTTRLYSRANVLTF.

The chain couples TRBV5-1 to TRBJ1-6, with D perhaps TRBD1 (5 bases). The ends were cut back, 1 base at V and 10 bases at J, with 12 bases in the middle. Germline V gene sequence: CDR1 SGHRS, CDR2 YFSETQ. The CDR3 covers 14 residues. The CDR3 DNA is TGCGCCAGCAGCTTGCCAGGGTTTAGCTCACCCCTCCACTTT. Its translation: CASSLPGFSSPLHF.

The CDR3 protein is CASSLSAGVGGYTF. Written as DNA, the CDR3 is TGTGCCAGCAGTTTATCGGCAGGGGTTGGGGGCTACACCTTC. This sequence joins TRBV28 and TRBJ1-2; possible D gene TRBD1, 6 bases. The CDR3 loop spans 14 amino acids. The germline CDR1 and CDR2 sequences are MDHEN and SYDVKM. V dropped 1 base and J dropped 8 bases, with 14 bases sitting between them.

The chain is built from TRBV7-8 and TRBJ2-5, with 9 bases identical to TRBD2. Trimming at V came to 4 bases and at J to 8 bases, leaving 26 bases not matched to a gene. The CDR3 is made up of 20 amino acids. Germline assignment: CDR1 SGHVS and CDR2 FQNEAQ. The CDR3 loop reads CASSSLIDPGPAGGEHTQYF. The CDR3 DNA follows: TGTGCCAGCAGCTCCCTTATCGACCCAGGACCCGCGGGGGGGGAGCATACCCAGTACTTC.

The chain combines TRBV7-8 with TRBJ2-1; possible D gene TRBD2, 5 bases. The CDR3 is made up of 14 amino acids. The germline V and J ends were trimmed by 4 bases and 4 bases, with 11 bases remaining between them. The germline CDR1 and CDR2 sequences are SGHVS and FQNEAQ. CDR3: CASSSSLGYNEQFF. In DNA form, the CDR3 reads TGTGCCAGCAGCTCTTCACTAGGATACAATGAGCAGTTCTTC. The full variable domain, completed using reference TRBV7-8 and TRBJ2-1, is GAGVSQSPRYKVAKRGQDVALRCDPISGHVSLFWYQQALGQGPEFLTYFQNEAQLDKSGLPSDRFFAERPEGSVSTLKIQRTQQEDSAVYLCASSSSLGYNEQFFGPGTRLTVL.

The chain employs TRBV5-1 and TRBJ2-3; TRBD2 agrees at 14 bases. Germline CDR1 SGHRS, CDR2 YFSETQ. J was trimmed by 2 bases and V by 4 bases; bases with no gene match: 6. This CDR3 is 17 amino acids long. The CDR3 is CASSPGLAGGFTDTQYF. The CDR3 coding sequence is TGCGCCAGCAGCCCCGGACTAGCGGGGGGTTTCACAGATACGCAGTATTTT.

The chain combines TRBV4-1 with TRBJ1-3; D not resolved. The ends were cut back, 3 bases at V and 0 bases at J, with 9 bases in the middle. The CDR3 loop spans 15 amino acids. The germline V gene encodes CDR1 MGHRA and CDR2 YSYEKL. This CDR3 reads CASSHPGISGNTIYF. The CDR3 DNA reads as TGCGCCAGCAGCCACCCCGGTATCTCTGGAAACACCATATATTTT.

V and J are TRBV7-2 and TRBJ2-5, with D unclear. The V end lost 5 bases, the J end lost 1 base, and 14 bases lay between the germline ends. The CDR3 consists of 15 residues. In germline, CDR1 is SGHTA, CDR2 FQGNSA. The CDR3: CASSPLLRSQETQYF. In DNA form, the CDR3 reads TGTGCCAGCAGCCCCCTACTTCGGTCCCAAGAGACCCAGTACTTC.

The CDR3 DNA sequence: TGTGCCAGCACCAGAGCGGGGGGGCCCACAGATACGCAGTATTTT. Translating gives CASTRAGGPTDTQYF. The J gene is TRBJ2-3, the V gene TRBV6-5; TRBD2 matches at 10 bases. The CDR3 covers 15 residues. The germline V gene encodes CDR1 MNHEY and CDR2 SVGAGI. V lost 7 bases, J lost 2 bases, and 6 bases stayed unmatched.

The gene calls are TRBV2 and TRBJ1-1; D is unresolved. Germline CDR1 is SNHLY and CDR2 is FYNNEI. V was cut by 11 bases and J by 0 bases, with 10 bases left in between. The CDR3 runs 12 residues. Here the CDR3 reads CAGRTVNTEAFF. The CDR3 DNA reads TGTGCCGGGAGGACGGTGAACACTGAAGCTTTCTTT.

Of note for this clone: The junction departs from germline at one end; a sequencing error may be responsible. The rearrangement uses TRBV19 and TRBJ1-1, with D possibly being TRBD1 (5 bases). CDR3 length: 14 residues. CDR1 LNHDA and CDR2 SQIVND come from the germline V gene (reference sequence). CDR3 DNA: TGTGCCAGTTCCTACCCGGGGGGGAACGCTGAAGCTTTCTTT. Translating it yields CASSYPGGNAEAFF. The entire variable domain, with the rest obtained from reference TRBV19 and TRBJ1-1, is as follows: DGGITQSPKYLFRKEGQNVTLSCEQNLNHDAMYWYRQDPGQGLRLIYYSQIVNDFQKGDIAEGYSVSREKKESFPLTVTSAQKNPTAFYLCASSYPGGNAEAFFGQGTRLTVV.

The chain links TRBV7-9 to TRBJ1-2; perhaps TRBD1 as D (6 bases). Germline V gene data show CDR1 as SEHNR and CDR2 as FQNEAQ (reference sequence). V was trimmed by 8 bases and J by 4 bases, leaving 11 bases between them. CDR3 size: 12 residues. This CDR3 is CASRGGAYGYTF. In DNA, the CDR3 is TGTGCCAGCCGGGGGGGCGCCTATGGCTACACCTTC.

The chain carries TRBV5-1 and TRBJ1-6; D perhaps matches TRBD1 (5 bases). Germline V gene lookup returns CDR1 SGHRS and CDR2 YFSETQ. This CDR3 is built from 15 residues. The V gene lost 4 bases and the J gene lost 5 bases, with 13 bases spanning the gap. The CDR3 spells CASSPQTADNSPLHF. In DNA form, the CDR3 reads TGCGCCAGCAGCCCTCAGACAGCAGATAATTCACCCCTCCACTTT.

This chain joins TRBV7-2 and TRBJ1-2; D uncertain. Looked up from germline, CDR1 is SGHTA and CDR2 is FQGNSA. The CDR3 is 11 amino acids. V was clipped by 6 bases and J by 4 bases, with 6 bases between them. CDR3 amino acids: CASRLVYGYTF. The CDR3 DNA is TGTGCCAGCAGACTAGTCTATGGCTACACCTTC.

The chain joins TRBV29-1 to TRBJ2-3; 8 bases line up with TRBD2. Germline CDR1 reads SQVTM; CDR2 reads ANQGSEA. Losses at the gene ends were 7 bases for V and 5 bases for J; bases not matched to a gene: 8. The CDR3 is 13 amino acids. CDR3 sequence: CSATRGAVDTQYF. The CDR3 nucleotides read TGCAGCGCTACGCGGGGGGCGGTAGATACGCAGTATTTT.

The chain is built from TRBV6-4 and TRBJ1-2; D call uncertain. Germline CDR1 reads MRHNA; CDR2 reads SNTAGT. The CDR3 has 13 residues. Trimming took off 1 base at V and 8 bases at J, with 11 bases between the two ends. DNA for the CDR3: TGTGCCAGCAGTGACTGGGAGGGTCGCGGCTACACCTTC. Translated: CASSDWEGRGYTF.

In its sample, this clone was seen once. The rearrangement uses TRBV6-4 and TRBJ2-2, with 7 bases fitting TRBD1. With V trimmed by 6 bases and J by 0 bases, 4 bases remained unmatched. From germline, CDR1 is MRHNA and CDR2 SNTAGT. The CDR3 is 15 residues long. The CDR3 nucleotides are TGTGCCAGCAGGCTTACAGGGGCGAACACCGGGGAGCTGTTTTTT. Its translation: CASRLTGANTGELFF.